This TCR beta chain was documented in a study of cytomegalovirus exposure and HLA in healthy donors. Overall study findings and caveats: Later findings reportedly placed an Asian-associated ancestry cluster below the approximately 650-donor mean for N-insertions. In vitro work confirmed that a few CMV-associated chains recognize CMV antigens. Most TCR sequences were uncommon, yet certain public TCRs appeared in many donors.

About this clone: Its antigen is currently unknown.

With 60 Vbeta and 13 Jbeta primers, the PCR was carried out. This table comes from immunoSEQ multiplex PCR, and its TCRdb copy is limited to in-frame clones, with some not included. The data hold more than 150,000 clones, with approximately 81% observed a single time. Looked up from germline, CDR1 is KGHSH and CDR2 is LQKENI. The CDR3 runs 19 residues. V was shortened by 4 bases and J by 0 bases, with 19 bases between the two germline ends. The source material was PBMCs. The source of this sequence is a man in his fifties or sixties in good health and CMV-seronegative. The chain carries TRBV18 and TRBJ1-6; D is possibly TRBD1 (6 bases). CDR3 protein: CASSQGTGKPGSYNSPLHF. CDR3 bases: TGTGCCAGCTCACAGGGAACAGGGAAACCGGGCTCCTATAATTCACCCCTCCACTTT.